The 23 T cell receptor beta chains given below trace back to one sample, sequenced in a study of cytomegalovirus exposure and HLA in healthy donors (dated by TCRdb to the late 2010s). The library was generated by the immunoSEQ multiplex PCR assay. TCRdb obtained this table from immuneACCESS and retained in-frame rearrangements with V and J assigned. These tables miss some clones; where compared with another copy, unresolved V genes account for less than half of the shortfall, and the remainder is unexplained. The sample table contains some 150,000 clones; only one count was recorded for just under 90% of them. Of the sample, 1.4% is held by the ten largest clones. The source material was PBMCs. Receptors were obtained from a woman in her 30s in good health and CMV-seronegative.

This clone appeared a single time. V is TRBV30 and J is TRBJ2-5; a possible D gene is TRBD1 (5 bases). Trimming left V 3 bases short and J 0 bases short, with 14 bases between. There are 15 residues in the CDR3. Germline V gives CDR1 GTSNPN, CDR2 SVGIG (reference sequence). The CDR3 loop reads CAWSKGFSDQETQYF. The CDR3 nucleotides are TGTGCCTGGAGCAAGGGGTTTTCGGACCAAGAGACCCAGTACTTC.

V is TRBV10-1 and J is TRBJ2-2; D remains unclear. V lost 8 bases to trimming and J lost 7 bases, with 5 bases between them. The germline gives CDR1 WNHNN, CDR2 SYGVQD (reference sequence). This CDR3 is 10 amino acids long. DNA of the CDR3: TGCGCCAGCCGAGACGGGGAGCTGTTTTTT. This gives the protein CASRDGELFF.

The rearrangement joins TRBV6-1 to TRBJ1-5; TRBD1 matches at 7 bases. The germline gives CDR1 MNHNS, CDR2 SASEGT. This CDR3 has 14 amino acids. Trimming took 6 bases from V and 3 from J; bases not matched to a gene: 5. CDR3 sequence: CASRLGQPNQPQHF. CDR3 nucleotides: TGTGCCAGCAGGTTGGGACAGCCCAATCAGCCCCAGCATTTT.

J is TRBJ1-1 and V is TRBV19; TRBD1 matches at 8 bases. The ends lost 3 bases at V and 4 bases at J; junction bases unmatched: 7. This CDR3 spans 15 amino acids. Germline CDR1 and CDR2: LNHDA and SQIVND (reference sequence). Here the CDR3 reads CASSISGGGSTEAFF. CDR3 nucleotides: TGTGCCAGTAGTATTTCAGGGGGCGGAAGCACTGAAGCTTTCTTT.

The gene calls are TRBV7-8 and TRBJ2-7; TRBD2 is a possible D gene (5 bases). The V gene lost 2 bases and the J gene lost 4 bases, with 9 bases spanning the gap. Germline V gene lookup returns CDR1 SGHVS and CDR2 FQNEAQ. The CDR3 loop spans 13 amino acids. For the CDR3, the DNA is TGTGCCAGCAGCTTAAATCTAGCTTACGAGCAGTACTTC. Translated: CASSLNLAYEQYF.

The chain uses TRBV2 and TRBJ2-3, with TRBD1 as a possible D gene (7 bases). Trimming stripped 6 bases from V and 6 bases from J, with 22 bases between. The CDR3 covers 16 residues. CDR1 and CDR2 from the germline V gene are SNHLY and FYNNEI. Written as DNA, the CDR3 is TGTGCCAGCAGAACCCTGGGCGGGGACAGTGGGGATACGCAGTATTTT. This sequence encodes CASRTLGGDSGDTQYF.

This chain links TRBV15 with TRBJ2-1; 10 bases fit TRBD1. With V trimmed by 6 bases and J by 8 bases, 10 bases remained unmatched. This CDR3 contains 15 residues. CDR1 is LNHNV and CDR2 is YYDKDF in the germline V gene (reference sequence). The CDR3 DNA is TGTGCCACCAGACGCGACAGGGGGCGCGGTCATGAGCAGTTCTTC. Amino acid sequence: CATRRDRGRGHEQFF.

The V call is TRBV6-1, the J call TRBJ2-1, with 11 positions matching TRBD2. V was clipped by 4 bases and J by 0 bases; unmatched bases: 8. Germline CDR1 is MNHNS and CDR2 is SASEGT. The CDR3 is 18 residues long. DNA of the CDR3: TGTGCCAGCAGTGCCCCGGGACTAGCGGTACCCTCCTACAATGAGCAGTTCTTC. Translated: CASSAPGLAVPSYNEQFF.

The genes are TRBV5-1 and TRBJ2-3; perhaps TRBD2 as D (6 bases). V was pared by 2 bases and J by 2 bases, with 12 bases between. The CDR3 is 15 residues long. Germline assignment: CDR1 SGHRS and CDR2 YFSETQ. Here the CDR3 DNA reads TGCGCCAGCAGCTTTGGAGGGGAGGACACAGATACGCAGTATTTT. Protein sequence: CASSFGGEDTDTQYF.

The chain recombines TRBV5-1 with TRBJ2-6, with TRBD1 as a possible D gene (6 bases). The germline V gene has CDR1 SGHRS and CDR2 YFSETQ. Trimming removed 1 base at V and 4 bases at J, with 9 bases between. The CDR3 covers 15 residues. This CDR3 is CASSLTGLGANVLTF. DNA for the CDR3: TGCGCCAGCAGCTTGACAGGGCTAGGGGCCAACGTCCTGACTTTC. The complete variable domain, with remaining parts taken from reference TRBV5-1 and TRBJ2-6, reads KAGVTQTPRYLIKTRGQQVTLSCSPISGHRSVSWYQQTPGQGLQFLFEYFSETQRNKGNFPGRFSGRQFSNSRSEMNVSTLELGDSALYLCASSLTGLGANVLTFGAGSRLTVL.

V gene TRBV7-2 combines with J gene TRBJ2-5; the match to TRBD2 covers 12 bases. The germline CDR1 and CDR2 sequences are SGHTA and FQGNSA. Germline trimming cut 5 bases from V and 4 bases from J; bases unmatched to any gene: 8. The length of the CDR3 is 16 residues. CDR3 loop: CASSQLAGGDAETQYF. CDR3 nucleotides: TGTGCCAGCAGCCAACTAGCGGGGGGCGACGCAGAGACCCAGTACTTC.

The rearrangement uses TRBV5-6 and TRBJ2-7; a possible D gene is TRBD1 (6 bases). This CDR3 is built from 14 residues. V was clipped by 6 bases and J by 0 bases, with 13 bases between them. In germline, CDR1 is SGHDT, CDR2 YYEEEE. CDR3 DNA sequence: TGTGCCAGCAACCCCGGGACAAACTCCTACGAGCAGTACTTC. Translation: CASNPGTNSYEQYF.

This clone appeared a few times. This chain joins TRBV6-1 and TRBJ2-2, with D possibly matching TRBD2 (6 bases). CDR3 length equals 13 residues. CDR1 and CDR2 from the germline V gene are MNHNS and SASEGT. V was pared by 0 bases and J by 13 bases, with 12 bases between. The CDR3 DNA reads as TGTGCCAGCAGTGAAGCGAGTCAGGGACTGCTGTTTTTT. Translating gives CASSEASQGLLFF.

This rearrangement joins TRBV5-5 to TRBJ1-1; 7 nucleotides agree with TRBD1. CDR3 length: 18 residues. Trimming cost V 4 bases and J 0 bases; bases outside gene matches: 15. Per the germline V gene, CDR1 is SGHKS and CDR2 is YYEKEE (reference sequence). The CDR3 nucleotides are TGTGCCAGCAGCCCCCACCCCACAGGGGCCGACGTGAACACTGAAGCTTTCTTT. Its translation: CASSPHPTGADVNTEAFF.

This CDR3 is CASSYRTSGDTDTQYF. The CDR3 DNA is TGTGCCAGCAGCTATCGGACTAGCGGGGATACAGATACGCAGTATTTT. The chain employs TRBV11-2 and TRBJ2-3; 12 positions match TRBD2. This CDR3 is 16 amino acids long. Germline CDR1 and CDR2: SGHAT and FQNNGV. The junction had 5 bases not matched to a gene; V was cut back by 4 bases and J by 3 bases.

This clone was detected only once. This sequence joins TRBV5-1 and TRBJ2-5; TRBD2 is a possible D gene (5 bases). This CDR3 has 15 residues. The germline CDR1 and CDR2 sequences are SGHRS and YFSETQ. The V end lost 2 bases, the J end lost 4 bases, and 15 bases lay between the germline ends. The CDR3 DNA follows: TGCGCCAGCAGCTTAGGAGACGGCGGGCGAGAGACCCAGTACTTC. It specifies CASSLGDGGRETQYF.

This clone was recorded once. CDR3 nucleotides: TGCAGCGTTGAAGATCTAGACCGCCCCCAGCCCCAGCATTTT. Translation gives CSVEDLDRPQPQHF. The chain has TRBV29-1 and TRBJ1-5; D call uncertain. The V gene's germline CDR1 is SQVTM and CDR2 ANQGSEA. V lost 0 bases to trimming and J lost 7 bases, with 13 bases between them. This CDR3 spans 14 amino acids. The full variable domain, with the rest looked up from reference TRBV29-1 and TRBJ1-5, is SAVISQKPSRDICQRGTSLTIQCQVDSQVTMMFWYRQQPGQSLTLIATANQGSEATYESGFVIDKFPISRPNLTFSTLTVSNMSPEDSSIYLCSVEDLDRPQPQHFGDGTRLSIL.

A single count supports this clone. The chain uses TRBV21-1 and TRBJ2-3; no DNA check was done on the table's D call, TRBD2. TRBV21-1 is a recognized pseudogene. CDR3 length: 15 amino acids. CDR3 amino acids: CASSNRDWITDTQYF. CDR3 DNA sequence: TGTGCCAGCAGCAATAGGGACTGGATAACAGATACGCAGTATTTT.

The chain employs TRBV6-6 and TRBJ1-2, with 9 bases that match TRBD1. The CDR3 is made up of 14 amino acids. Losses at the gene ends were 6 bases for V and 6 bases for J; bases not matched to a gene: 8. Germline values: CDR1 MNHNY, CDR2 SVGAGI (reference sequence). This chain's CDR3 is CASRARDREDGYTF. Here the CDR3 DNA reads TGTGCCAGCAGAGCCCGGGACAGGGAAGATGGCTACACCTTC.

This chain uses TRBV6-5 with TRBJ1-6; 7 bases line up with TRBD1. The V gene's germline CDR1 is MNHEY and CDR2 SVGAGI. The junction had 10 bases not matched to a gene; V was cut back by 5 bases and J by 12 bases. This CDR3 contains 14 residues. The CDR3 coding sequence is TGTGCCAGCAGTCGCGGACAGGTTAGAGTACCCCTCCACTTT. Translating gives CASSRGQVRVPLHF.

This chain connects TRBV19 to TRBJ2-1, with D hard to call. This CDR3 contains 15 residues. The germline V gene has CDR1 LNHDA and CDR2 SQIVND (reference sequence). The germline V and J ends were trimmed by 5 bases and 8 bases, with 19 bases remaining between them. The CDR3 bases are TGTGCCAGTAGTTCGATTACCCCCAATATAGATGAGCAGTTCTTC. Protein sequence: CASSSITPNIDEQFF. The entire variable domain, with the rest obtained from reference TRBV19 and TRBJ2-1, is as follows: DGGITQSPKYLFRKEGQNVTLSCEQNLNHDAMYWYRQDPGQGLRLIYYSQIVNDFQKGDIAEGYSVSREKKESFPLTVTSAQKNPTAFYLCASSSITPNIDEQFFGPGTRLTVL.

This sequence joins TRBV11-2 and TRBJ2-1; 7 bases agree with TRBD1. V shed 5 bases, J shed 1 base, and the junction held 5 bases outside the gene matches. CDR1 and CDR2 from the germline V gene are SGHAT and FQNNGV. This CDR3 is 15 amino acids long. The CDR3 DNA sequence: TGTGCCAGCAGCCCGGGACAGTGGTCCTACAATGAGCAGTTCTTC. Protein sequence: CASSPGQWSYNEQFF.

V gene TRBV4-2 combines with J gene TRBJ2-7; D gene uncertain. V shed 0 bases and J shed 1 base, with 13 bases lying between them. CDR1 and CDR2 (germline): LGHNA, YNFKEQ. There are 16 residues in the CDR3. CDR3: CASSQERSQVSYEQYF. CDR3 sequence (DNA): TGTGCCAGCAGCCAAGAGAGAAGCCAGGTATCCTACGAGCAGTACTTC.